This TCR beta chain was recovered during a study of response to subunit inactivated influenza vaccine. Whole-study findings and limits: The authors suggested that every seasonal influenza vaccination recruits few new T cells.

On this clonotype itself: Its antigen is not known.

Looked up from germline, CDR1 is DFQATT and CDR2 is SNEGSKA (reference sequence). V was clipped by 6 bases and J by 2 bases; unmatched bases: 8. The CDR3 is 15 amino acids. MiXCR was run by TCRdb on the RT-PCR reads, yielding one entry per CDR3 protein. The sample consists of about 570,000 distinct CDR3 sequences, about 11% of them appearing once. Sample: PBMCs from blood, taken on the day of vaccination. This chain links TRBV20-1 with TRBJ2-1; TRBD1 aligns across 9 bases. This TCR was sampled from a man aged 45-65 years who received an inactivated influenza vaccine. This CDR3 reads CSAQPGQGTYNEQFF. The CDR3 DNA reads TGCAGTGCCCAACCGGGACAGGGAACCTACAATGAGCAGTTCTTC.